This TCR beta chain was identified in a study of T cell responses to AZD1222 COVID-19 vaccine. The study's findings and limits: At baseline, seropositivity was found in only a handful of AZD1222 recipients. Following two doses of AZD1222, Spike-specific TCR breadth and depth rose. Donors in the cohort were predominantly white British and more often female, and clonal diversity was possibly underestimated.

On this clone: Its specificity is not known.

The CDR3 sequence is 14 residues long. Germline V CDR1 and CDR2: MNHEY, SVGEGT. V was shortened by 4 bases and J by 9 bases, with 17 bases between the two germline ends. Data came from immunoSEQ multiplex PCR; TCRdb stores just in-frame clones and leaves some out. The data contain around 70,000 clones, about four fifths of them singletons. This chain joins TRBV6-2 or TRBV6-3 and TRBJ2-3, with D perhaps TRBD1 (5 bases). Specimen: peripheral blood, collected on day 0 of MenACWY control vaccination. The sequence came from an adult in good health. The CDR3 protein is CASSSYPRVGTQYF. The DNA for the CDR3 is TGTGCCAGCAGTTCTTACCCCAGGGTAGGCACGCAGTATTTT.